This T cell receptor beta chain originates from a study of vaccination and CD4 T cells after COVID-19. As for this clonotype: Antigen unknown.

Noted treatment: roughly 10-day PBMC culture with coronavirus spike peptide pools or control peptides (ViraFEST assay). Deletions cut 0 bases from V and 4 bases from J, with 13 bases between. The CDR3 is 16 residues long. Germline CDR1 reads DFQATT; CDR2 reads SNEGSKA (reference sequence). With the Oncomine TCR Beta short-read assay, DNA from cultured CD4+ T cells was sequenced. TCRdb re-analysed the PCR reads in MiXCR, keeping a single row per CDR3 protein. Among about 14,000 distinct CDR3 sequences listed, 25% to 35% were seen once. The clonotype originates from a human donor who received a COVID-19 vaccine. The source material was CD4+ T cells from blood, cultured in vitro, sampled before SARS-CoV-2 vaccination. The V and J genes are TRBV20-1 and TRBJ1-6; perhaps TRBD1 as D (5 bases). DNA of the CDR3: TGCAGTGCTAGAGACAGTTCACAGGATTATAATTCACCCCTCCACTTT. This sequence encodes CSARDSSQDYNSPLHF.